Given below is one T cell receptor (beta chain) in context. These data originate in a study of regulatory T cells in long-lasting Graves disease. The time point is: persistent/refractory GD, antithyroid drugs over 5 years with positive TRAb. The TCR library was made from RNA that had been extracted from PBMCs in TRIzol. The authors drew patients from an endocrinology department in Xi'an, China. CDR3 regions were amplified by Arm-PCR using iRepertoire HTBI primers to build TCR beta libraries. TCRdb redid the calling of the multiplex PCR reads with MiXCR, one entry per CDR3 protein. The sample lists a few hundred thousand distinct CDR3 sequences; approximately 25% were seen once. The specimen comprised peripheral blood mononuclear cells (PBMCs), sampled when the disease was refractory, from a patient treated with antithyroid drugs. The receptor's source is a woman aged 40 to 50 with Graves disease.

The CDR3 sequence is CASSWGEAGVYTGELFF. The CDR3 DNA follows: TGTGCCAGCAGTTGGGGGGAAGCGGGAGTGTACACCGGGGAGCTGTTTTTT. V usage is TRBV27 and J usage is TRBJ2-2; 8 positions match TRBD2. V trimming: 4 bases; J trimming: 3 bases; junction bases outside the gene matches: 10. The germline CDR1 and CDR2 sequences are MNHEY and SMNVEV (reference sequence). The CDR3 consists of 17 residues.